The 27 T cell receptor beta chains listed next were all sequenced from one sample in a study of tumor-infiltrating lymphocytes in localized non-small cell lung cancer. Assay used: immunoSEQ multiplex PCR; TCRdb lists only in-frame clones, some missing. The data hold about 3,000 clones, with about 40% observed a single time. Sequenced: uninvolved lung tissue not adjacent to the tumor. These receptors were taken from a human donor with non-small cell lung cancer.

This clone has just a few counts. The rearrangement uses TRBV27 and TRBJ2-5; TRBD1 agrees at 8 bases. The germline V gene encodes CDR1 MNHEY and CDR2 SMNVEV (reference sequence). J gave up 5 bases and V 8 bases, and 10 bases lay outside the gene matches. This CDR3 region has 14 residues. The CDR3 nucleotides read TGTGCCAGCCTGGGTCAGGGGGCAGGGGAGACCCAGTACTTC. Translated: CASLGQGAGETQYF.

This clone was counted only a few times. The chain has TRBV7-2 and TRBJ1-1; perhaps TRBD1 as D (5 bases). The CDR3 length is 14 residues. Trimming left V 5 bases short and J 4 bases short, with 14 bases between. The germline V gene has CDR1 SGHTA and CDR2 FQGNSA. In DNA form, the CDR3 reads TGTGCCAGCAGCCCGGGGACGGCGGTCACTGAAGCTTTCTTT. It encodes CASSPGTAVTEAFF. The variable domain in full, completed from reference TRBV7-2 and TRBJ1-1, reads GAGVSQSPSNKVTEKGKDVELRCDPISGHTALYWYRQSLGQGLEFLIYFQGNSAPDKSGLPSDRFSAERTGGSVSTLTIQRTQQEDSAVYLCASSPGTAVTEAFFGQGTRLTVV.

The J gene is TRBJ2-7, the V gene TRBV4-3; possible D gene TRBD2, 5 bases. Germline assignment: CDR1 LGHNA and CDR2 YSLEER. The CDR3 length is 17 residues. V gave up 3 bases and J gave up 0 bases, with 18 bases separating them. The CDR3 loop reads CASSQPPGGGISYEQYF. Here the CDR3 DNA reads TGCGCCAGCAGCCAGCCCCCGGGTGGAGGCATCTCCTACGAGCAGTACTTC.

This sequence joins TRBV27 and TRBJ2-1; TRBD2 matches at 8 bases. Germline CDR1 is MNHEY and CDR2 is SMNVEV (reference sequence). J lost 0 bases, V lost 7 bases, and 11 bases had no gene match. There are 17 residues in the CDR3. Written as DNA, the CDR3 is TGTGCCAGCACCCTAGGGACTAGAATAGCCTCCTACAATGAGCAGTTCTTC. Translating gives CASTLGTRIASYNEQFF.

This rearrangement joins TRBV4-3 to TRBJ2-3, with TRBD2 as a possible D gene (6 bases). Deletions cut 2 bases from V and 4 bases from J, with 16 bases between. CDR3 size: 16 residues. The germline V gene encodes CDR1 LGHNA and CDR2 YSLEER. The CDR3 reads CASSQQGPSAADTQYF. CDR3 in DNA: TGCGCCAGCAGCCAACAGGGACCTAGCGCCGCAGATACGCAGTATTTT.

V and J are TRBV7-2 and TRBJ2-1, with no clear D. This CDR3 region has 13 residues. CDR1 is SGHTA, CDR2 FQGNSA, per germline. V was trimmed by 6 bases and J by 4 bases, leaving 10 bases between them. CDR3 sequence reads: CASRLDGYNEQFF. The DNA of the CDR3 is TGTGCCAGCAGGTTGGACGGGTACAATGAGCAGTTCTTC.

The chain carries TRBV6-6 and TRBJ2-7; TRBD1 is a possible D gene (6 bases). Germline V gives CDR1 MNHNY, CDR2 SVGAGI (reference sequence). This CDR3 is 13 amino acids long. V was cut by 6 bases and J by 10 bases, with 19 bases left in between. The CDR3 coding sequence is TGTGCCAGCAGCGCTGCGACAGGTCGGTTTCAGTACGTC. Amino acids: CASSAATGRFQYV.

This chain links TRBV2 with TRBJ2-2; the D is unclear. In germline, CDR1 is SNHLY, CDR2 FYNNEI. The V end was cut by 8 bases, the J end by 2 bases, with 9 bases between. This CDR3 spans 13 amino acids. The CDR3 DNA reads TGTGCCAGCGCCCTCGATAACACCGGGGAGCTGTTTTTT. Its translation is CASALDNTGELFF.

By sample share, this clone is medium-sized (0.01 to 0.1%). This chain uses TRBV19 with TRBJ2-2, with no clear D. V was trimmed by 5 bases and J by 2 bases, leaving 6 bases between them. CDR3 length: 13 amino acids. The germline gives CDR1 LNHDA, CDR2 SQIVND (reference sequence). The CDR3 DNA sequence: TGTGCCAGTAGTGATGTTAACACCGGGGAGCTGTTTTTT. It translates to CASSDVNTGELFF.

The V call is TRBV5-1, the J call TRBJ2-3, with 12 positions matching TRBD1. The CDR3 runs 17 residues. Looked up from germline, CDR1 is SGHRS and CDR2 is YFSETQ. V dropped 2 bases and J dropped 6; count of bases not matched to a gene: 10. Here the CDR3 DNA reads TGCGCCAGCAGCTTTGTGTCCGGGACAGGGGGCCGGGATACGCAGTATTTT. Translating it yields CASSFVSGTGGRDTQYF.

This chain joins TRBV14 and TRBJ2-1; TRBD2 aligns across 7 bases. V trimming: 4 bases; J trimming: 6 bases; junction bases outside the gene matches: 3. Germline V gene data show CDR1 as SGHDN and CDR2 as FVKESK. This CDR3 is 13 amino acids long. The CDR3 coding sequence is TGTGCCAGCAGCCGCGGGGGAGTCAATGAGCAGTTCTTC. Its translation: CASSRGGVNEQFF.

This clone occurred a few times. The V and J genes are TRBV6-5 and TRBJ1-1, with D possibly matching TRBD1 (5 bases). This CDR3 contains 12 residues. In germline, CDR1 is MNHEY, CDR2 SVGAGI. Trimming pared 5 bases from V and 5 bases from J, leaving 9 bases between. Here the CDR3 DNA reads TGTGCCAGCAGTCTCCGGGGGACTGAAGCTTTCTTT. Translated, it gives CASSLRGTEAFF.

This clone has just a few counts. The genes are TRBV6-5 and TRBJ1-2; 9 bases agree with TRBD1. V lost 2 bases to trimming and J lost 4 bases; unmatched junction nucleotides: 5. CDR3 size: 15 residues. Germline V gene data show CDR1 as MNHEY and CDR2 as SVGAGI. The CDR3 DNA reads TGTGCCAGCAGTTACCCCGGACAGGGGACCTATGGCTACACCTTC. It translates to CASSYPGQGTYGYTF.

The chain uses TRBV11-2 and TRBJ2-3; 8 nucleotides line up with TRBD1. This CDR3 has 16 residues. Per the germline V gene, CDR1 is SGHAT and CDR2 is FQNNGV. J gave up 4 bases and V 3 bases, and 9 bases lay outside the gene matches. CDR3 residues: CASSFPDRGWADTQYF. The CDR3 nucleotides read TGTGCCAGCAGCTTTCCTGACAGGGGCTGGGCAGATACGCAGTATTTT.

This clone is medium-sized (0.01 to 0.1%) by share. The chain combines TRBV4-1 with TRBJ1-5; D not resolved. V lost 0 bases and J lost 6, with 12 bases in between. CDR1 and CDR2 from the germline V gene are MGHRA and YSYEKL. The CDR3 contains 15 residues. CDR3 loop: CASSQDLALAQPQHF. CDR3 in DNA: TGCGCCAGCAGCCAAGATCTGGCCCTCGCTCAGCCCCAGCATTTT.

The chain carries TRBV2 and TRBJ1-2; 10 nucleotides align to TRBD1. The CDR3 loop spans 14 amino acids. Germline loops: CDR1 SNHLY, CDR2 FYNNEI. V lost 7 bases and J lost 4; bases outside the gene matches: 6. DNA of the CDR3: TGTGCCAGCATTCTCGGACAGGGGGGCTATGGCTACACCTTC. Encoded protein: CASILGQGGYGYTF.

The CDR3 sequence: CASYRSFDGYTF. In DNA form, the CDR3 reads TGTGCCAGCTACCGGTCCTTCGATGGCTACACCTTC. The chain has TRBV11-2 and TRBJ1-2; the D is unclear. V was trimmed by 8 bases and J by 6 bases, leaving 13 bases between them. Germline V gives CDR1 SGHAT, CDR2 FQNNGV. This CDR3 is built from 12 residues.

By share of the sample, this clone is medium-sized. J is TRBJ2-7 and V is TRBV7-8; D ambiguous. The CDR3 totals 11 residues. Germline CDR1 and CDR2: SGHVS and FQNEAQ. V lost 4 bases, J lost 3 bases, and 4 bases lay in between. The CDR3, as DNA: TGTGCCAGCAGCTACCGCTACGAGCAGTACTTC. This encodes CASSYRYEQYF. The complete variable domain, with remaining parts taken from reference TRBV7-8 and TRBJ2-7, reads GAGVSQSPRYKVAKRGQDVALRCDPISGHVSLFWYQQALGQGPEFLTYFQNEAQLDKSGLPSDRFFAERPEGSVSTLKIQRTQQEDSAVYLCASSYRYEQYFGPGTRLTVT.

This clone was counted a few times. The CDR3: CASSIWAAGTYEQYF. The CDR3 nucleotides read TGTGCCAGTAGTATTTGGGCTGCGGGAACCTACGAGCAGTACTTC. V is TRBV19 and J is TRBJ2-7; possibly TRBD2 for D (6 bases). V lost 3 bases, J lost 2 bases, and 14 bases lay in between. The CDR3 contains 15 residues. Germline values: CDR1 LNHDA, CDR2 SQIVND (reference sequence). Full variable domain (remainder filled in from reference TRBV19 and TRBJ2-7): DGGITQSPKYLFRKEGQNVTLSCEQNLNHDAMYWYRQDPGQGLRLIYYSQIVNDFQKGDIAEGYSVSREKKESFPLTVTSAQKNPTAFYLCASSIWAAGTYEQYFGPGTRLTVT.

This clone was detected a few times. The chain carries TRBV6-1 and TRBJ1-1; D not certain. Germline-derived CDR1 and CDR2 are MNHNS and SASEGT. The V end lost 2 bases, the J end lost 4 bases, and 8 bases lay between the germline ends. The CDR3 runs to 13 residues. The CDR3 loop reads CASSERQGTEAFF. Here the CDR3 DNA reads TGTGCCAGCAGTGAACGGCAAGGCACTGAAGCTTTCTTT.

This clone has only a few counts. The chain uses TRBV14 and TRBJ2-5; tentatively, D is TRBD1 (6 bases). CDR1 and CDR2 from the germline V gene are SGHDN and FVKESK. CDR3 size: 16 residues. V lost 2 bases, J lost 2 bases, and 15 bases lay in between. The CDR3 bases are TGTGCCAGCAGCCAACTTGGGACAAGGGTACAAGAGACCCAGTACTTC. This translates into CASSQLGTRVQETQYF.

This chain uses TRBV27 with TRBJ1-1; D is unclear. Germline loops: CDR1 MNHEY, CDR2 SMNVEV (reference sequence). V was clipped by 8 bases and J by 7 bases, with 11 bases between them. This CDR3 has 11 amino acids. CDR3 sequence (DNA): TGTGCCAGCCGATCGACCCATGAAGCTTTCTTT. This gives the protein CASRSTHEAFF.

This chain links TRBV20-1 with TRBJ1-1; no definite D call. CDR1 is DFQATT and CDR2 is SNEGSKA in the germline V gene (reference sequence). Trimming took 6 bases from V and 5 from J, leaving 7 bases between them. The CDR3 totals 10 residues. The CDR3 sequence is CSAAGTEAFF. The CDR3 coding sequence is TGCAGTGCGGCTGGGACTGAAGCTTTCTTT.

A few counts support this clone. This sequence joins TRBV23-1 and TRBJ1-2; D call uncertain. TRBV23-1 has ORF status, its function being uncertain. This CDR3 contains 14 residues. Trimming pared 0 bases from V and 4 bases from J, leaving 9 bases between. CDR3 sequence reads: CASSQSVGFYGYTF. Here the CDR3 DNA reads TGCGCCAGCAGTCAATCAGTAGGGTTCTATGGCTACACCTTC.

V and J are TRBV29-1 and TRBJ2-7; D gene uncertain. CDR1 and CDR2 (germline): SQVTM, ANQGSEA. The length of the CDR3 is 12 residues. The V end lost 0 bases, the J end lost 3 bases, and 6 bases lay between the germline ends. Here the CDR3 reads CSVEDGGYEQYF. DNA of the CDR3: TGCAGCGTTGAAGATGGCGGCTACGAGCAGTACTTC.

This clone was recorded only once. This chain links TRBV29-1 with TRBJ2-7, with a tentative D call TRBD2 (6 bases). CDR1 SQVTM and CDR2 ANQGSEA come from the germline V gene. With 7 bases removed from V and 0 bases from J, the gap between germline ends came to 10 bases. This CDR3 is built from 12 residues. CDR3 protein: CSGRGTSYEQYF. The DNA for the CDR3 is TGCAGCGGCCGGGGGACCTCCTACGAGCAGTACTTC.

The V call is TRBV5-4, the J call TRBJ2-3; 7 bases fit TRBD1. The germline CDR1 and CDR2 sequences are SGHNT and YYREEE (reference sequence). The junction had 3 bases not matched to a gene; V was cut back by 2 bases and J by 3 bases. CDR3 length: 14 amino acids. In DNA form, the CDR3 reads TGTGCCAGCAGCTTCGGGACAGAAACAGATACGCAGTATTTT. It translates to CASSFGTETDTQYF.